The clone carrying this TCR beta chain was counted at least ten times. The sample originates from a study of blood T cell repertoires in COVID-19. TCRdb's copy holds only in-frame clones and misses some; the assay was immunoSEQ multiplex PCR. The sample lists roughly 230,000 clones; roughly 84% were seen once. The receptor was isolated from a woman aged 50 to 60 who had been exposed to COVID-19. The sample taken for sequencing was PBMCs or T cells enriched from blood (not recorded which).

CDR3: CASSLRALYGYTF. CDR3 DNA: TGTGCCAGCAGCCTTCGCGCCCTCTATGGCTACACCTTC. The rearrangement joins TRBV14 to TRBJ1-2; no clear D. This CDR3 has 13 amino acids. Germline V gives CDR1 SGHDN, CDR2 FVKESK. V was shortened by 4 bases and J by 4 bases, with 10 bases between the two germline ends.